A single T cell receptor (beta chain) is shown here with its context. The antigen is not known. Each CDR3 protein gets one entry in TCRdb, which reprocessed the 5' RACE reads and gives no DNA. The sample includes some 500,000 distinct CDR3 sequences. This sample is part of a study of T cells expressing NK-cell markers. The wider study: It was sorted CD3+CD56+NKG2C+, CD3+CD56+NKG2C- and CD3+CD56-NKG2C+ T cells that supplied the TCR beta repertoires. One of the eight sequenced donors was seronegative, whereas the other seven were HCMV-seropositive.

Findings and caveats of the study: Of the CD8+ T cell pool in about 6 donors, roughly 1.0-7.5% was accounted for by dominant NKG2C+ clonotypes. A few donors likewise had their CD3+CD56-NKG2C+ fraction led by these clonotypes.

This TCR was recovered from a woman aged 45-65 years in good health. The sequenced sample consisted of blood T cells: a sorted CD56 or NKG2C T cell subset, CD4+ or CD8+ T cells, or bulk PBMC T cells (not recorded which).

CDR3: CATRGASGSEQYF. The V and J genes are TRBV10-3 and TRBJ2-7; without DNA, the TCRdb call of TRBD2 cannot be checked. Germline assignment: CDR1 ENHRY and CDR2 SYGVKD. This CDR3 is built from 13 residues.